This T cell receptor beta chain derives from a study of cytotoxic CD8 clonotypes in ibrutinib-treated CLL. Depth targeted 1 in 200,000 to 1 in 1 million T cells, averaging around 10x coverage per clonotype. Using immunoSEQ multiplex PCR, the repertoire was profiled, and TCRdb retains in-frame clones only, with some absent. Among approximately 300,000 clones listed, 70% to 80% were seen once. CDR1 and CDR2 (germline): SEHNR, FQNEAQ (reference sequence). The CDR3 extends over 13 amino acids. Trimming cost V 5 bases and J 8 bases, with 12 bases left between them. The chain couples TRBV7-9 to TRBJ1-4, with D unresolved. This sequence originates from a human donor with chronic lymphocytic leukemia. The material sequenced was PBMCs, taken before ibrutinib treatment. The CDR3 protein is CASSRLDEEKLFF. The CDR3 nucleotides read TGTGCCAGCAGCCGACTAGATGAGGAAAAACTGTTTTTT.